This record covers a single T cell receptor beta chain. Its antigen is not known. This sample is drawn from a study of shared clonotypes between healthy human individuals. Findings and caveats of the study: The naive CD4 repertoires of several donors were compared, and about 5% of clonotypes were shared.

Measured with immunoSEQ multiplex PCR; TCRdb has only the in-frame clones, and not every one. The sample contains over 2 million clones, about 90% of which appear only once. V lost 8 bases, J lost 2 bases, and 11 bases stayed unmatched. The germline gives CDR1 SGHAT, CDR2 FQNNGV. The CDR3 is 16 amino acids. The sample was naive CD4+ T cells from PBMCs. Subset noted: CD45RA+ positively selected. The chain employs TRBV11-2 and TRBJ2-3; 9 bases align to TRBD2. The clonotype originates from a man younger than 35 in good health. Some clones in this sample may be carry-over from other donors' samples. This chain's CDR3 is CASVMRGGQPTDTQYF. CDR3 nucleotide sequence: TGTGCCAGCGTAATGCGGGGGGGACAGCCCACAGATACGCAGTATTTT.